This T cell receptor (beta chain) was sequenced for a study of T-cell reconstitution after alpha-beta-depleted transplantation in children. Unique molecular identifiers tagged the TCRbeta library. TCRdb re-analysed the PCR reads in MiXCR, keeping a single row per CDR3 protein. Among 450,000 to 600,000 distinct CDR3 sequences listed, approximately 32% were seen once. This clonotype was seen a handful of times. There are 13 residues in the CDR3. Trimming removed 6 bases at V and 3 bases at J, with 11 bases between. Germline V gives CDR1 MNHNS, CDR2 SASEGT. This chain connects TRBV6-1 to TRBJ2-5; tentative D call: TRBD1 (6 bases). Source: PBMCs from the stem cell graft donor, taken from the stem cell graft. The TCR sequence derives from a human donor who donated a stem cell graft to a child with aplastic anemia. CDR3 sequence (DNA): TGTGCCAGCAGAAACAGGGATAAAGAGACCCAGTACTTC. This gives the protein CASRNRDKETQYF.